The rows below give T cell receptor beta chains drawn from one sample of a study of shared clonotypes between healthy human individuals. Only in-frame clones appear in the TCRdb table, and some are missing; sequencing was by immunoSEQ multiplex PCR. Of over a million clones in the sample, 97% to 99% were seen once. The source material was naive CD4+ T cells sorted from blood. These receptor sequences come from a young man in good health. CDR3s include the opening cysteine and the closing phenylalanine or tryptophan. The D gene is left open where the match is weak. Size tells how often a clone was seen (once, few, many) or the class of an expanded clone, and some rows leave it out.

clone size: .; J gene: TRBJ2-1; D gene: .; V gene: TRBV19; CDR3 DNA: TGTGCCAGTAGTATAGTTGGCGGGCGGGACCAGCAGTTCTTC; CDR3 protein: CASSIVGGRDQQFF
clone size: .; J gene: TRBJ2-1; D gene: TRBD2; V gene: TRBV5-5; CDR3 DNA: TGTGCCAGCCGCCCGGGACTAGCGGGAGCGGGGTCCTACAATGAGCAGTTCTTC; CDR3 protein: CASRPGLAGAGSYNEQFF
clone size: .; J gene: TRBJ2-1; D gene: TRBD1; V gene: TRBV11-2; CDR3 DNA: TGTGCCAGCAGCCCCCGGACAGGGGACTACAATGAGCAGTTCTTC; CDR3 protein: CASSPRTGDYNEQFF
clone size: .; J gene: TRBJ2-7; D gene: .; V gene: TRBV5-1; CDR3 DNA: TGCGCCAGCAGCTCCACCATCTACGAGCAGTACTTC; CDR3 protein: CASSSTIYEQYF
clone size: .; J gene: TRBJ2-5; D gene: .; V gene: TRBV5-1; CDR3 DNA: TGCGCCAGCAGCTTGGGACTCCCAGAGACCCAGTACTTC; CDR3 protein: CASSLGLPETQYF
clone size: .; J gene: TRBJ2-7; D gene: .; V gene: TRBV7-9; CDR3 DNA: TGTGCCAGCAGCTTAGTTAAGCTGGGCGAGCAGTACTTC; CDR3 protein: CASSLVKLGEQYF
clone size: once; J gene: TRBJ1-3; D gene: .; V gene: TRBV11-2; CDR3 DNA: TGTGCCAGCAGCTTAGCCGGGGTCTCTGGAAACACCATATATTTT; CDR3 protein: CASSLAGVSGNTIYF
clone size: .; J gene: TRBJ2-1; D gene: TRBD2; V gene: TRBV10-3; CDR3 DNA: TGTGCCATCAGTGAGTCGACTGTAACTAGCGGGAGGAGGCCCTACAATGAGCAGTTCTTC; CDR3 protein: CAISESTVTSGRRPYNEQFF
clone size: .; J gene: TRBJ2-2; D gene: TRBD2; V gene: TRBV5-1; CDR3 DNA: TGCGCCAGCAGCCGTAAATCCCGGACTAGCGGTAACACCGGGGAGCTGTTTTTT; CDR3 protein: CASSRKSRTSGNTGELFF
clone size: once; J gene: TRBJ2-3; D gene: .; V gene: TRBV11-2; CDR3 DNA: TGTGCCAGCAGCTTATCTCTTCGGGGCGCCAGGAGCCGGGATACGCAGTATTTT; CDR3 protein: CASSLSLRGARSRDTQYF
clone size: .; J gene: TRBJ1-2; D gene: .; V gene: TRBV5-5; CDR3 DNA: TGTGCCAGCAGCTTGGGAAGATCTAACTATGGCTACACCTTC; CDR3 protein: CASSLGRSNYGYTF
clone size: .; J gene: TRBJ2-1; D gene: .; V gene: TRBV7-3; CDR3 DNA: TGTGCCAGCAGCTTAGTATCGGGTACGGGGGCTTCCTACAATGAGCAGTTCTTC; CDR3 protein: CASSLVSGTGASYNEQFF
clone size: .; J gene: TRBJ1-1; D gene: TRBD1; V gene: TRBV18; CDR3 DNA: TGTGCCAGCTCACCATACGGGACAGCGAACACTGAAGCTTTCTTT; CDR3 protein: CASSPYGTANTEAFF
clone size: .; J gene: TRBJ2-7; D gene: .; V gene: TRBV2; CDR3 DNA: TGTGCCAGCACCCTGAACGACTACGAGCAGTACTTC; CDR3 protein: CASTLNDYEQYF